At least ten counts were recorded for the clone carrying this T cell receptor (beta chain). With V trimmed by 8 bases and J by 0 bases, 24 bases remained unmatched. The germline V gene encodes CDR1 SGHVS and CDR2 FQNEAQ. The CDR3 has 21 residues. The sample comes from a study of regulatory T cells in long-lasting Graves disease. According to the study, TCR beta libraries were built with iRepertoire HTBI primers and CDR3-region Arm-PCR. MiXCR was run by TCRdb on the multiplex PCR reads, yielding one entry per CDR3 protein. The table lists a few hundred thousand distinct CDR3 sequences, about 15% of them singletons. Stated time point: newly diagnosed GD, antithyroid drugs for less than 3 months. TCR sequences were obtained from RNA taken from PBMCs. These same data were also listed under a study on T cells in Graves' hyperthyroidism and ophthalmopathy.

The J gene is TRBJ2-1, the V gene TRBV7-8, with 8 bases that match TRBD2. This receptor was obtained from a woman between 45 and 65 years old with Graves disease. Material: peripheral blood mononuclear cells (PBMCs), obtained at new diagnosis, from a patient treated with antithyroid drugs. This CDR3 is CASRRLRGGPSGGSSYNEQFF. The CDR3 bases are TGTGCCAGCCGCCGCCTGAGGGGAGGGCCTTCGGGAGGGAGCTCCTACAATGAGCAGTTCTTC.